The rows below give T cell receptor beta chains drawn from one sample of a study of cytomegalovirus exposure and HLA in healthy donors. Method: immunoSEQ multiplex PCR; TCRdb's copy keeps in-frame clones and lacks some. The sample lists 150,000 to 200,000 clones, almost 85% occurring once. The specimen was PBMCs. These receptors originate from a woman aged 45-60 years in good health and CMV-seronegative. The CDR3 runs from the conserved cysteine through the conserved F or W. The D gene is left open where the match is weak. Where a row states a size, it is once, few, many or the class of an expanded clone; other rows omit it.

d_gene,j_gene,v_gene,abundance,CDR3aa,CDR3nt
TRBD2,TRBJ2-3,TRBV28,.,CASSLRPGLAGESDTQYF,TGTGCCAGCAGTTTACGACCGGGACTAGCGGGAGAGTCAGATACGCAGTATTTT
.,TRBJ1-2,TRBV5-6,.,CASSLEPDYYGYTF,TGTGCCAGCAGCTTGGAACCAGACTACTATGGCTACACCTTC
TRBD1,TRBJ1-4,TRBV6-5,once,CASSSRTGGDNEKLFF,TGTGCCAGCAGTTCCCGGACAGGGGGGGATAATGAAAAACTGTTTTTT
TRBD2,TRBJ2-7,TRBV11-2,.,CASSLSSGGAGRGGEQYF,TGTGCCAGCAGCTTAAGCAGCGGGGGGGCCGGACGAGGGGGCGAGCAGTACTTC
TRBD2,TRBJ2-1,TRBV6-4,.,CASSLFEAGGWNEQFF,TGTGCCAGCAGCCTTTTTGAAGCGGGAGGTTGGAATGAGCAGTTCTTC
TRBD2,TRBJ2-3,TRBV9,.,CASSVFERGNTDTQYF,TGTGCCAGCAGCGTATTCGAGCGGGGAAACACAGATACGCAGTATTTT
.,TRBJ2-7,TRBV30,few,CAWSLKRTGSYEQYF,TGTGCCTGGAGTCTTAAACGTACTGGTTCCTACGAGCAGTACTTC
TRBD2,TRBJ2-5,TRBV7-7,.,CASSLAGTSDTQYF,TGTGCCAGCAGCTTAGCCGGGACTAGCGATACCCAGTACTTC
.,TRBJ1-2,TRBV28,.,CASSPINYGYTF,TGTGCCAGCAGTCCTATTAACTATGGCTACACCTTC
.,TRBJ2-7,TRBV11-2,.,CASSSTLLGRVDEQYF,TGTGCCAGCAGCTCCACCCTTTTGGGCAGGGTAGACGAGCAGTACTTC
.,TRBJ2-6,TRBV21-1,few,CATIWGQISGANVLTF,TGTGCCACTATATGGGGACAGATCTCTGGGGCCAACGTCCTGACTTTC
.,TRBJ2-7,TRBV20-1,.,CSASALGQYF,TGCAGTGCTAGTGCGCTCGGGCAGTACTTC
.,TRBJ2-7,TRBV2,.,CASSAGHFYEQYF,TGTGCCAGCAGTGCGGGACACTTCTACGAGCAGTACTTC
.,TRBJ1-1,TRBV11-3,.,CASSRSQDTEAFF,TGTGCCAGCAGCCGTTCACAGGACACTGAAGCTTTCTTT
.,TRBJ2-7,TRBV30,.,CAWSVLDTYEQYF,TGTGCCTGGAGTGTACTCGATACGTACGAGCAGTACTTC
TRBD1,TRBJ1-1,TRBV9,.,CASSPRQGRTEAFF,TGTGCCAGCAGCCCCCGACAGGGGCGCACTGAAGCTTTCTTT
TRBD1,TRBJ2-1,TRBV27,.,CASSLGTGAYNEQFF,TGTGCCAGCAGCCTAGGGACAGGGGCCTACAATGAGCAGTTCTTC
.,TRBJ2-5,TRBV7-9,.,CASSLAGAGETQYF,TGTGCCAGCAGCTTAGCGGGGGCAGGGGAGACCCAGTACTTC
TRBD2,TRBJ2-3,TRBV7-2,.,CASSLVGGATDTQYF,TGTGCCAGCAGCTTAGTCGGGGGGGCCACAGATACGCAGTATTTT
TRBD1,TRBJ2-5,TRBV2,.,CASTPFGTGQETQYF,TGTGCCAGCACCCCTTTTGGGACAGGGCAAGAGACCCAGTACTTC
.,TRBJ2-2,TRBV6-1,once,CASSGFRRGYNTGELFF,TGTGCCAGCAGTGGTTTCCGAAGGGGGTATAACACCGGGGAGCTGTTTTTT
.,TRBJ2-7,TRBV28,.,CASTSFFGQSRNEQYF,TGTGCCAGCACTAGTTTTTTTGGTCAGTCTAGGAACGAGCAGTACTTC
.,TRBJ2-3,TRBV28,.,CASSLFRELTDTQYF,TGTGCCAGCAGTTTATTCAGGGAACTCACAGATACGCAGTATTTT
TRBD2,TRBJ2-5,TRBV9,.,CASSPGGSGGVGETQYF,TGTGCCAGCAGCCCGGGGGGTAGCGGGGGGGTGGGCGAGACCCAGTACTTC
.,TRBJ2-7,TRBV19,.,CASSLGVGYEQYF,TGTGCCAGTAGCCTCGGGGTGGGCTACGAGCAGTACTTC
.,TRBJ2-7,TRBV15,.,CATSRGQGNEQYF,TGTGCCACCAGCAGAGGTCAGGGTAACGAGCAGTACTTC
TRBD1,TRBJ2-5,TRBV5-1,.,CASSPRGTGVTQYF,TGCGCCAGCAGCCCCCGGGGGACAGGGGTGACCCAGTACTTC
.,TRBJ1-5,TRBV18,.,CASSPPLGGGNQPQHF,TGTGCCAGCTCACCACCGCTAGGAGGAGGCAATCAGCCCCAGCATTTT
.,TRBJ1-3,TRBV5-8,.,CASSPSTAGNTIYF,TGTGCCAGCAGCCCGAGTACGGCTGGAAACACCATATATTTT
.,TRBJ2-1,TRBV28,.,CASSLGSNNEQFF,TGTGCCAGCAGCCTGGGGAGTAACAATGAGCAGTTCTTC
.,TRBJ1-1,TRBV21-1,.,CASSNPGNTEAFF,TGTGCCAGCAGCAATCCAGGGAACACTGAAGCTTTCTTT
.,TRBJ1-2,TRBV28,.,CASIPYGGGSGGLGYGYTF,TGTGCCAGCATCCCTTATGGCGGTGGGTCGGGGGGGCTAGGCTATGGCTACACCTTC
TRBD2,TRBJ2-5,TRBV2,.,CASSVRLGLATETQYF,TGTGCCAGCAGCGTACGATTGGGACTAGCGACAGAGACCCAGTACTTC
.,TRBJ1-1,TRBV2,.,CASSGQALLPNTEAFF,TGTGCCAGCAGTGGACAGGCACTCCTCCCGAACACTGAAGCTTTCTTT
TRBD1,TRBJ2-7,TRBV25-1,once,CASSEDRVLNEQYF,TGTGCCAGCAGTGAAGACAGGGTTCTCAACGAGCAGTACTTC
.,TRBJ2-3,TRBV5-1,.,CASSLISSGSTDTQYF,TGCGCCAGCAGCTTGATCTCCAGCGGGAGCACAGATACGCAGTATTTT
TRBD2,TRBJ2-3,TRBV7-3,.,CASSLTSGGAETQYF,TGTGCCAGCAGCTTAACCAGCGGGGGGGCCGAAACGCAGTATTTT
.,TRBJ1-3,TRBV5-1,.,CASSPAGSSSGNTIYF,TGCGCCAGCAGCCCCGCCGGGTCTAGCTCTGGAAACACCATATATTTT
.,TRBJ2-7,TRBV11-2,.,CASSEQNYEQYF,TGTGCCAGCAGCGAACAAAACTACGAGCAGTACTTC
.,TRBJ2-1,TRBV7-9,.,CASSDGGATYYNEQFF,TGTGCCAGCAGCGACGGGGGAGCGACATACTACAATGAGCAGTTCTTC
.,TRBJ1-5,TRBV21-1,once,CASSKVRQGRQPQHF,TGTGCCAGCAGCAAAGTGAGGCAGGGAAGACAGCCCCAGCATTTT
.,TRBJ1-2,TRBV30,.,CAWQGQPVKGSGYTF,TGTGCCTGGCAGGGTCAACCAGTCAAGGGATCAGGCTACACCTTC
TRBD1,TRBJ1-1,TRBV5-1,.,CASSQDREGTEAFF,TGCGCCAGCAGCCAGGACAGGGAGGGCACTGAAGCTTTCTTT
.,TRBJ2-1,TRBV5-1,.,CASSLSSYAYNEQFF,TGCGCCAGCAGCTTGTCTAGTTATGCCTACAATGAGCAGTTCTTC
TRBD2,TRBJ2-3,TRBV29-1,.,CSVELFAGGTDTQYF,TGCAGCGTTGAGTTGTTTGCGGGAGGCACAGATACGCAGTATTTT
.,TRBJ2-6,TRBV14,.,CASTFSGANVLTF,TGTGCCAGCACTTTTTCTGGGGCCAACGTCCTGACTTTC
.,TRBJ1-2,TRBV9,.,CASSPEGRRYGYTF,TGTGCCAGCAGCCCTGAGGGCCGTAGATATGGCTACACCTTC
.,TRBJ1-1,TRBV27,.,CASRELRGGTEAFF,TGTGCCAGCAGAGAGCTTCGGGGGGGCACTGAAGCTTTCTTT
TRBD1,TRBJ1-5,TRBV10-3,.,CAISGGGEAQHF,TGTGCCATCAGTGGAGGGGGCGAAGCCCAGCATTTT
.,TRBJ2-5,TRBV5-4,.,CATYKGSLRGQETQYF,TGTGCCACCTACAAGGGCTCCTTGCGGGGTCAAGAGACCCAGTACTTC
.,TRBJ1-3,TRBV10-3,.,CAISPVGHGNTIYF,TGTGCCATCAGCCCCGTGGGGCACGGAAACACCATATATTTT
.,TRBJ1-4,TRBV21-1,few,CASSKKGQKTNEKLFF,TGTGCCAGCAGCAAAAAAGGACAAAAAACTAATGAAAAACTGTTTTTT
.,TRBJ2-3,TRBV9,.,CASSVSGSTDTQYF,TGTGCCAGCAGCGTCAGCGGGAGCACAGATACGCAGTATTTT
TRBD2,TRBJ2-3,TRBV30,.,CAWSFGGGAGDTQYF,TGTGCCTGGAGTTTCGGCGGGGGGGCCGGAGATACGCAGTATTTT
TRBD1,TRBJ1-1,TRBV6-1,.,CASSEEGARPEAFF,TGTGCCAGCAGTGAAGAGGGGGCACGGCCTGAAGCTTTCTTT